Given below is one T cell receptor (beta chain) in context. Trimming left V 0 bases short and J 5 bases short, with 14 bases between. The CDR3 has 16 amino acids. Looked up from germline, CDR1 is SGHRS and CDR2 is YFSETQ. This entry comes from a study of T cell changes during pregnancy in multiple sclerosis. Produced via immunoSEQ multiplex PCR; TCRdb's table is partial and in-frame only. Among approximately 70,000 clones listed, 91% were seen once. This specimen was peripheral blood, taken in the third trimester of pregnancy. This sequence was found in a female donor in good health, enrolled as a control in a pregnancy study. This chain connects TRBV5-1 to TRBJ2-2; TRBD2 is a possible D gene (6 bases). The chain's CDR3 is CASSLAGGVGTGELFF. As DNA, the CDR3 is TGCGCCAGCAGCTTGGCCGGAGGGGTCGGGACCGGGGAGCTGTTTTTT.